Listed below are T cell receptor beta chains from one sample, sequenced in a study of human thymus T cells. Measured with immunoSEQ multiplex PCR; TCRdb has only the in-frame clones, and not every one. This table has around 130,000 clones, over 85% appearing once. The sample was thymus tissue. Receptors were obtained from a boy younger than two with a congenital heart defect but otherwise immunologically healthy. CDR3s include the opening cysteine and the closing phenylalanine or tryptophan. Fields, in order: clone size, D gene, CDR3 length, V gene, J gene, CDR3 DNA, CDR3 protein. D genes are given only for firm matches. Not every row has a clone size; where given, it reads once, few, many or a size class.

>NA|NA|14|TRBV27|TRBJ2-2
TGTGCCAGCAGTTTAGAGCCGAACACCGGGGAGCTGTTTTTT
CASSLEPNTGELFF
>NA|NA|14|TRBV28|TRBJ1-6
TGTGCCAGCAGCCAGGGACCGTATAATTCACCCCTCCACTTT
CASSQGPYNSPLHF
>NA|NA|14|TRBV19|TRBJ1-2
TGTGCCAGTCGATCCAGGGCTTCTAACTATGGCTACACCTTC
CASRSRASNYGYTF
>NA|NA|16|TRBV2|TRBJ2-3
TGTGCCAGCATTCAGACTAGGACCGCAGACACAGATACGCAGTATTTT
CASIQTRTADTDTQYF
>NA|TRBD1|18|TRBV23-1|TRBJ1-2
TGCGCCAGCAGTCAATTTCGAAGGGACAGGGGGGAGAGACATGGCTACACCTTC
CASSQFRRDRGERHGYTF
>NA|TRBD2|19|TRBV2|TRBJ2-2
TGTGCCAGCAGTGAACTCAGGCTAGCGGGGGCCCTTGGGGGCGGGGAGCTGTTTTTT
CASSELRLAGALGGGELFF
>NA|TRBD2|15|TRBV11-2|TRBJ2-2
TGTGCCAGCAGTTCAGCGGGGGCCCACACCGGGGAGCTGTTTTTT
CASSSAGAHTGELFF
>NA|NA|16|TRBV6-1|TRBJ1-3
TGTGCCAGCAGTGCCCGAGACCCTCTCTCTGGAAACACCATATATTTT
CASSARDPLSGNTIYF
>NA|TRBD2|16|TRBV10-3|TRBJ2-3
TGTGCCATCAGCAACGAGCGGGGGGAGAACACAGATACGCAGTATTTT
CAISNERGENTDTQYF
>NA|TRBD2|14|TRBV4-3|TRBJ2-5
TGCGCCAGCAGCCAAGAAGGGGAGGGGGAGACCCAGTACTTC
CASSQEGEGETQYF
>NA|NA|15|TRBV12-2|TRBJ1-2
TGTGCAAGTCGCTTAAAAACAGGGGAAGAAAATGGCTACACCTTC
CASRLKTGEENGYTF
>NA|NA|13|TRBV7-8|TRBJ1-4
TGTGCCAGCAGCTCCGATAAGACTGAAAAACTGTTTTTT
CASSSDKTEKLFF
>NA|TRBD1|18|TRBV25-1|TRBJ1-2
TGTGCCAGCAGAGGTGGTAAGACAGGGGCCTCTGGGGGCTATGGCTACACCTTC
CASRGGKTGASGGYGYTF
>NA|NA|17|TRBV11-2|TRBJ2-2
TGTGCCAGCAGCGTCGGACAGCCCCTTGAGGACACCGGGGAGCTGTTTTTT
CASSVGQPLEDTGELFF
>few|NA|19|TRBV28|TRBJ2-6
TGTGCCAGCAGTTCTGGATCGGGACGGTCTGACTCTGGGGCCAACGTCCTGACTTTC
CASSSGSGRSDSGANVLTF
>NA|NA|16|TRBV7-9|TRBJ2-3
TGTGCCAGCAGCTGGCCTATGGCGGGGAACACAGATACGCAGTATTTT
CASSWPMAGNTDTQYF
>NA|NA|15|TRBV6-1|TRBJ1-6
TGTGCCAGCAGTGAAGTGGGTGTTTATAATTCACCCCTCCACTTT
CASSEVGVYNSPLHF
>NA|NA|14|TRBV5-1|TRBJ1-2
TGCGCCAGCAGCTTGGGGGCGGCAGCCTATGGCTACACCTTC
CASSLGAAAYGYTF
>NA|NA|17|TRBV28|TRBJ1-6
TGTGCCAGCAGTTACGACAGGAGCCTCTCCTATAATTCACCCCTCCACTTT
CASSYDRSLSYNSPLHF
>NA|TRBD2|17|TRBV7-2|TRBJ2-5
TGTGCCAGCAGCCCCAGGACTAGCGGGGTCGGTCAAGAGACCCAGTACTTC
CASSPRTSGVGQETQYF
>NA|NA|17|TRBV7-2|TRBJ1-2
TGTGCCAGCAGCTCATGGGATGGGGGGTCCCTTAAGTATGGCTACACCTTC
CASSSWDGGSLKYGYTF
>NA|NA|15|TRBV5-6|TRBJ1-2
TGTGCCAGCAGCCCTTCCTTATTATATGACTATGGCTACACCTTC
CASSPSLLYDYGYTF
>NA|TRBD1|14|TRBV5-5|TRBJ1-2
TGTGCCAGCAGACCTACAGGGGCTAACTATGGCTACACCTTC
CASRPTGANYGYTF
>NA|NA|13|TRBV19|TRBJ2-5
TGTGCCAGAACACCGGGCCCCTGGGGGACCCAGTACTTC
CARTPGPWGTQYF
>NA|NA|13|TRBV28|TRBJ1-5
TGTGCCAGCCGGGGGAAAGAGAATCAGCCCCAGCATTTT
CASRGKENQPQHF
>NA|TRBD1|22|TRBV7-6|TRBJ2-5
TGTGCCAGCAGCTTCCTGCCGGGACAGGGTACATGGAGTAACGGTCCAAAGGAGACCCAGTACTTC
CASSFLPGQGTWSNGPKETQYF
>NA|TRBD2|16|TRBV7-8|TRBJ2-1
TGTGCCAGCAGCTCCGCTAGCGGGGGGCCCTACAATGAGCAGTTCTTC
CASSSASGGPYNEQFF
>NA|NA|17|TRBV11-2|TRBJ1-1
TGTGCCAGCAGCTTAGGTCCAGGGACTCCACCGAACACTGAAGCTTTCTTT
CASSLGPGTPPNTEAFF
>NA|NA|13|TRBV2|TRBJ2-7
TGTGCCAGCAGACGGGCCAGGGTGGACGAGCAGTACTTC
CASRRARVDEQYF
>NA|NA|16|TRBV5-1|TRBJ1-2
TGCGCCAGCAGCCCTTACCCCGACAGTTCTTACTATGGCTACACCTTC
CASSPYPDSSYYGYTF
>NA|TRBD1|15|TRBV19|TRBJ1-6
TGTGCCAGTAGGAGACAGGGGGCCCCTCATTCACCCCTCCACTTT
CASRRQGAPHSPLHF
>NA|TRBD2|20|TRBV2|TRBJ2-1
TGTGCCAGCAGACTGTCATCCGGGACTAGCGGGGGGAGCTCCTACAATGAGCAGTTCTTC
CASRLSSGTSGGSSYNEQFF
>NA|NA|16|TRBV4-3|TRBJ1-3
TGCGCCAGCAGCCAAGCGATAGCCCCTGCTGGAAACACCATATATTTT
CASSQAIAPAGNTIYF
>NA|TRBD2|16|TRBV6-5|TRBJ2-2
TGTGCCAGCAGTTACGTTACGCGGGGGGCTATGGGGGAGCTGTTTTTT
CASSYVTRGAMGELFF
>once|NA|15|TRBV14|TRBJ1-2
TGTGCCAGCAGCCCCATGCCAGGGGAGAGCTATGGCTACACCTTC
CASSPMPGESYGYTF
>NA|NA|15|TRBV7-2|TRBJ2-5
TGTGCCAGCAGCTTCGAGTGGATTGCTCAAGAGACCCAGTACTTC
CASSFEWIAQETQYF
>NA|NA|13|TRBV6-5|TRBJ2-2
TGTGCCAGCAGTTACCCCGAGGGCGGGGAGCTGTTTTTT
CASSYPEGGELFF
>NA|NA|13|TRBV4-2|TRBJ2-5
TGTGCCAGCAGTCGGAACCCAACCCAGACCCAGTACTTC
CASSRNPTQTQYF
>NA|TRBD2|17|TRBV27|TRBJ2-5
TGTGCCAGCAGCGCTTTTCGGGCGGGGGTTTACCAAGAGACCCAGTACTTC
CASSAFRAGVYQETQYF
>NA|NA|14|TRBV5-1|TRBJ2-3
TGCGCCAGCAGCTTGGAGGGTTTCACAGATACGCAGTATTTT
CASSLEGFTDTQYF
>NA|NA|17|TRBV11-2|TRBJ1-1
TGTGCCAGCAGCTTAGATCCCTTGGCAGGGAGAAAAGGCCAAGCTTTCTTT
CASSLDPLAGRKGQAFF
>NA|TRBD1|13|TRBV19|TRBJ1-1
TGTGCCAGTCTTAGGGGGCAGGGACGTGAAGCTTTCTTT
CASLRGQGREAFF
>NA|NA|16|TRBV4-1|TRBJ2-4
TGCGCCAGCAGCCAAGACCGGGCCGGCCGACCGGACATTCAGTACTTC
CASSQDRAGRPDIQYF
>NA|NA|14|TRBV19|TRBJ2-5
TGTGCCAGTAGTATAAAGTCGCGAGAAGAGACCCAGTACTTC
CASSIKSREETQYF
>NA|NA|14|TRBV28|TRBJ2-1
TGTGCCAGCAGTTCCGCCCCGCCGGGGAATGAGCAGTTCTTC
CASSSAPPGNEQFF
>NA|TRBD2|18|TRBV14|TRBJ2-3
TGTGCCAGCAGCAAAACTCGGCCGCTAGCGGGGAGCACAGATACGCAGTATTTT
CASSKTRPLAGSTDTQYF
>NA|NA|15|TRBV5-6|TRBJ1-2
TGTGCCAGCAGCTTGGGGGCAGTGCCCTTCCGGGGCTACACCTTC
CASSLGAVPFRGYTF
>NA|NA|17|TRBV21-1|TRBJ2-5
TGTGCCAGCAGCAAAGCACGCCTTGGGGACTATAGAGAGACCCAGTACTTC
CASSKARLGDYRETQYF
>NA|NA|11|TRBV5-1|TRBJ2-5
TGCGCCAGCAGCTGCGAAGAGACCCAGTACTTC
CASSCEETQYF
>NA|NA|18|TRBV7-9|TRBJ2-1
TGTGCCAGCAGCTTTGGGGGGCCTAACGGGGGGCCCCACAATGAGCAGTTCTTC
CASSFGGPNGGPHNEQFF
>NA|NA|14|TRBV6-5|TRBJ1-2
TGTGCCAGCAGTTACTCGGGGGGCGCGGATGGCTACACCTTC
CASSYSGGADGYTF
>NA|TRBD2|14|TRBV7-9|TRBJ2-3
TGTGCCAGCCCCACGGGGGGGAACACAGATACGCAGTATTTT
CASPTGGNTDTQYF
>NA|TRBD1|15|TRBV7-2|TRBJ2-7
TGTGCCAGCAGCTCTTTACCGGGACAGGGCTACGAGCAGTACTTC
CASSSLPGQGYEQYF
>NA|TRBD2|16|TRBV5-1|TRBJ2-1
TGCGCCAGCAGCCCAGGAATAGCGGGGGGGCCGGGTGAGCAGTTCTTC
CASSPGIAGGPGEQFF